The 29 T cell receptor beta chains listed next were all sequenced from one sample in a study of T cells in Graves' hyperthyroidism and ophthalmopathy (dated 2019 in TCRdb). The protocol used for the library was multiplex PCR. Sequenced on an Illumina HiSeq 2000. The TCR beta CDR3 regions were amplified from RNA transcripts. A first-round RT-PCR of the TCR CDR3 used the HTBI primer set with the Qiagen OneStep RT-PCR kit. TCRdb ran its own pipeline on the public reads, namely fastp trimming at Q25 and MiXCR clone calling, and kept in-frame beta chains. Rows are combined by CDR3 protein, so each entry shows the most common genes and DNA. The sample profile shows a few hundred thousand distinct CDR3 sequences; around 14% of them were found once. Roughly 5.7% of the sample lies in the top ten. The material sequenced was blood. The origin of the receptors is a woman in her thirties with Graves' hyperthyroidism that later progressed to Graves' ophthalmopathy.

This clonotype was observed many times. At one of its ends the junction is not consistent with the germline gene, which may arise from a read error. This chain's CDR3 is CASSKWPRVTDTQYF. CDR3 DNA sequence: TGTGCCAGCAGTAAGTGGCCCAGGGTGACAGATACGCAGTATTTT. This chain connects TRBV19 to TRBJ2-3; tentative D call: TRBD1 (5 bases). This CDR3 is 15 amino acids long. Germline V lookup: CDR1 LNHDA, CDR2 SQIVND (reference sequence).

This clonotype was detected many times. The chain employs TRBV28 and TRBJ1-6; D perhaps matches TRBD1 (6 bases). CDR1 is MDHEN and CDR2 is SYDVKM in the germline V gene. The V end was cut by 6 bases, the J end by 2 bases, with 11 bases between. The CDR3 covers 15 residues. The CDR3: CASRLRDTYNSPLHF. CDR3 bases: TGTGCCAGCAGACTCCGGGACACCTATAATTCACCCCTCCACTTT.

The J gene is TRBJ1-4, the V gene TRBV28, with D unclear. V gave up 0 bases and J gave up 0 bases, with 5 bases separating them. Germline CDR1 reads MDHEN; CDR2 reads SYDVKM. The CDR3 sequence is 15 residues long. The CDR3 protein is CASSLWSATNEKLFF. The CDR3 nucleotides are TGTGCCAGCAGTTTATGGTCCGCAACTAATGAAAAACTGTTTTTT. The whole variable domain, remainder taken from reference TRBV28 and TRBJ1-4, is DVKVTQSSRYLVKRTGEKVFLECVQDMDHENMFWYRQDPGLGLRLIYFSYDVKMKEKGDIPEGYSVSREKKERFSLILESASTNQTSMYLCASSLWSATNEKLFFGSGTQLSVL.

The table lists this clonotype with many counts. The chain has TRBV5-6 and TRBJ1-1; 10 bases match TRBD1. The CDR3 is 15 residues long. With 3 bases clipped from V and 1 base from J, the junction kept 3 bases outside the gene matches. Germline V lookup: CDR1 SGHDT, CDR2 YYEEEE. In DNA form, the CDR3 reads TGTGCCAGCAGCTCGGACAGGGGGACGAACACTGAAGCTTTCTTT. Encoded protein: CASSSDRGTNTEAFF. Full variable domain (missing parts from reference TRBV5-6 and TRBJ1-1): DAGVTQSPTHLIKTRGQQVTLRCSPKSGHDTVSWYQQALGQGPQFIFQYYEEEERQRGNFPDRFSGHQFPNYSSELNVNALLLGDSALYLCASSSDRGTNTEAFFGQGTRLTVV.

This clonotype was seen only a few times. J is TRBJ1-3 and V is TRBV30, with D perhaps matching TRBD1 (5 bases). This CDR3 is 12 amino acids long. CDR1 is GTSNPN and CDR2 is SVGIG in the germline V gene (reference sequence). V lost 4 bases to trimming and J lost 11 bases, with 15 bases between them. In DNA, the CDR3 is TGTGCCTGGAAGGTCGCGGGACCGTCCATATATTTT. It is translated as CAWKVAGPSIYF.

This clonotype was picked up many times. In DNA, the CDR3 is TGTGCCAGCAGCTTAGCCCATCTCGAGACCCAGTACTTC. As protein: CASSLAHLETQYF. The rearrangement links TRBV7-6 to TRBJ2-5; D gene ambiguous. This CDR3 contains 13 residues. Per the germline V gene, CDR1 is SGHVS and CDR2 is FNYEAQ. V was trimmed by 0 bases and J by 5 bases, leaving 7 bases between them.

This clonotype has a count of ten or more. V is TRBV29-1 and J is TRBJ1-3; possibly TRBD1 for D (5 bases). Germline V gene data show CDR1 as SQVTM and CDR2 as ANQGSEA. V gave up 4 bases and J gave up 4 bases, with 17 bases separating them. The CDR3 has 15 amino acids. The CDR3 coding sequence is TGCAGCGTTGGCCAACCGGGACTAGCCGGAAACACCATATATTTT. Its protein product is CSVGQPGLAGNTIYF. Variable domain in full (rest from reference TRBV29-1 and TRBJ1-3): SAVISQKPSRDICQRGTSLTIQCQVDSQVTMMFWYRQQPGQSLTLIATANQGSEATYESGFVIDKFPISRPNLTFSTLTVSNMSPEDSSIYLCSVGQPGLAGNTIYFGEGSWLTVV.

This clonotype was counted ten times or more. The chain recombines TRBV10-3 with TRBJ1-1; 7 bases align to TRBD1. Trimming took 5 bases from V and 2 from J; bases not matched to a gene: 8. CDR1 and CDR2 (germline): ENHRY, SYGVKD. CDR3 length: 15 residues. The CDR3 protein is CAISYSGTANTEAFF. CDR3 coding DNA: TGTGCCATCAGTTATTCCGGGACAGCCAACACTGAAGCTTTCTTT.

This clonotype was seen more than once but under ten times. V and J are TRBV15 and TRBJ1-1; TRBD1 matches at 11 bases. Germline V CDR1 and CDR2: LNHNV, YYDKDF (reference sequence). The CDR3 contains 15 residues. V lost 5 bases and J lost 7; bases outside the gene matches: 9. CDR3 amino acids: CATSRGGQGGSEAFF. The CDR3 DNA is TGTGCCACCAGCCGGGGGGGACAGGGGGGAAGTGAAGCTTTCTTT.

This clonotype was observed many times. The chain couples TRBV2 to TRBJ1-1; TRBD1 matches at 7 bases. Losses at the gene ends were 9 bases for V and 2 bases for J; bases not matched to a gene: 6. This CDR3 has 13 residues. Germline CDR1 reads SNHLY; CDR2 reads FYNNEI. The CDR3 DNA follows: TGTGCCAGGTCGACAGGGATAAACACTGAAGCTTTCTTT. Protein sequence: CARSTGINTEAFF.

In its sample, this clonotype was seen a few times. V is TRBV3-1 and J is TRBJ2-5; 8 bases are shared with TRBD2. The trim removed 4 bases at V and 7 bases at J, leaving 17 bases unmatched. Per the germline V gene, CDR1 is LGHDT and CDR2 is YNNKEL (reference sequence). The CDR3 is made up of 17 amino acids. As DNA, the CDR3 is TGTGCCAGCAGCCCTCCCCGGACTAGCACCGGCACTGGGACCCAGTACTTC. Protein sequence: CASSPPRTSTGTGTQYF.

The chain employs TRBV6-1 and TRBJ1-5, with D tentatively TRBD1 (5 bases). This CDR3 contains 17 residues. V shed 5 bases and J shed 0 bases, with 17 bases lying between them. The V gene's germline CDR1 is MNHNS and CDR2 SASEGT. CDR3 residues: CASSTIADTYSNQPQHF. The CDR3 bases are TGTGCCAGCAGTACCATCGCGGACACCTATAGCAATCAGCCCCAGCATTTT.

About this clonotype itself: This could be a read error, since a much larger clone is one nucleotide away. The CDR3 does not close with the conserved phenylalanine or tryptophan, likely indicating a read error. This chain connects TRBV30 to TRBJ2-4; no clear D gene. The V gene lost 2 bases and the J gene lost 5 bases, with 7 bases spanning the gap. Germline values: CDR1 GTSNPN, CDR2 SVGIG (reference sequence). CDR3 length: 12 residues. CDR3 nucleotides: TGTGCCTGGAGTCCCCTCCAAAACATTCAGTACCTC. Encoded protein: CAWSPLQNIQYL.

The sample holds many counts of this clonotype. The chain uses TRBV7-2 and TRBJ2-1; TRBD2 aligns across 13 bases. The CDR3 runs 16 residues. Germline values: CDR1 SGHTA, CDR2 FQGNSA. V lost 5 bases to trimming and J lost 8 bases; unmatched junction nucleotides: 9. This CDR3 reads CASSRGLAGVTYEQFF. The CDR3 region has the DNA TGTGCCAGCAGCCGCGGACTAGCGGGAGTGACCTATGAGCAGTTCTTC.

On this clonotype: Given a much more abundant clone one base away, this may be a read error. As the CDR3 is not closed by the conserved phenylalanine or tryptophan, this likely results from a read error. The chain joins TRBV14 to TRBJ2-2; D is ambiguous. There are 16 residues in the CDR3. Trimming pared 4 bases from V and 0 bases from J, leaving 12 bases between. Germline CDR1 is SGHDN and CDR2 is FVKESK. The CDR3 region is CASSLDSLSNTGELFC. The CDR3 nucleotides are TGTGCCAGCAGCCTAGATTCCCTCTCGAACACCGGGGAGCTGTTTTGT.

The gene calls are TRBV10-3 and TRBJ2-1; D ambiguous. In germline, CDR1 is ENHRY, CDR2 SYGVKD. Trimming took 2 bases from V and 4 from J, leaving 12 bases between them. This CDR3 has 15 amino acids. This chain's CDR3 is CAISEGGNRYNEQFF. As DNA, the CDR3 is TGTGCCATCAGTGAGGGTGGAAATCGGTACAATGAGCAGTTCTTC.

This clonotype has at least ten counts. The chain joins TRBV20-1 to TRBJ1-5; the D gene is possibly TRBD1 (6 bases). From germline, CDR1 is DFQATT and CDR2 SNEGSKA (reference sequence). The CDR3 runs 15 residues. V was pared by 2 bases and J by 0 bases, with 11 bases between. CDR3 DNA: TGCAGTGCTAGAAGGGCAGGGGATAGCAATCAGCCCCAGCATTTT. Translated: CSARRAGDSNQPQHF.

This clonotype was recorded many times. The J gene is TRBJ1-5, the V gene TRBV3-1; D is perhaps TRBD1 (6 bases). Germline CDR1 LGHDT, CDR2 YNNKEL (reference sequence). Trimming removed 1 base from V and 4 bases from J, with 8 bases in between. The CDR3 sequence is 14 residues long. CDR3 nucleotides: TGTGCCAGCAGCCAAGGGACAGCTAATCAGCCCCAGCATTTT. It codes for CASSQGTANQPQHF.

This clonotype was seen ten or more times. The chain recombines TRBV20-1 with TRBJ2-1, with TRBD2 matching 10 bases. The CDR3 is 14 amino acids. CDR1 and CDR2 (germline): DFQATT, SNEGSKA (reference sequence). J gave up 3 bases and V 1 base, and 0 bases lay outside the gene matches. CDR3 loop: CSARGTSGYNEQFF. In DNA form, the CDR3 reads TGCAGTGCTAGAGGGACTAGCGGCTACAATGAGCAGTTCTTC.

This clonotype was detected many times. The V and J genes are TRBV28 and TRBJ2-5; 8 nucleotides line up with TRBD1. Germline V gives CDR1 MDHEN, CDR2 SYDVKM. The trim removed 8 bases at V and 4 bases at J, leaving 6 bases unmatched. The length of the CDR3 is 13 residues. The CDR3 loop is CASCRGRGETQYF. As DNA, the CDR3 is TGTGCCAGCTGCAGGGGGCGAGGAGAGACCCAGTACTTC.

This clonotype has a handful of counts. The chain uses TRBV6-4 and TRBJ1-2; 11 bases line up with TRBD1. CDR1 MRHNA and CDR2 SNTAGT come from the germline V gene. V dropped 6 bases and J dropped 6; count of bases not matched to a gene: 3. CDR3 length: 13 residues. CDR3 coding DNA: TGTGCCAGCAGGCGGACAGGGGGCGATGGCTACACCTTC. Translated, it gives CASRRTGGDGYTF.

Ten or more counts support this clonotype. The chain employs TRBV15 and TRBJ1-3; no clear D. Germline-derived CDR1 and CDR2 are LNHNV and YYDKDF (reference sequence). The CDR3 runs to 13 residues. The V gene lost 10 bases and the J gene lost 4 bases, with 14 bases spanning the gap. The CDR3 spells CAIELGSGNTIYF. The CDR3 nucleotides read TGTGCCATCGAGTTGGGTTCGGGAAACACCATATATTTT.

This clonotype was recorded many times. CDR3 sequence (DNA): TGTGCCAGCTTTCGGACAGGGGGTTACACTGAAGCTTTCTTT. It codes for CASFRTGGYTEAFF. The chain has TRBV6-1 and TRBJ1-1; 10 bases align to TRBD1. The CDR3 runs 14 residues. After removal of 8 bases from V and 3 bases from J, the junction contained 6 bases not matched to a gene. Germline values: CDR1 MNHNS, CDR2 SASEGT.

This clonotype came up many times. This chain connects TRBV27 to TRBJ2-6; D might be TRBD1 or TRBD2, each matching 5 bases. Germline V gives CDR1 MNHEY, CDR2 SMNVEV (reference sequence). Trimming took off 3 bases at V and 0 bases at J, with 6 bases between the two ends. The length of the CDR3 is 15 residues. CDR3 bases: TGTGCCAGCAGTTTCGGGACCTCTGGGGCCAACGTCCTGACTTTC. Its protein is CASSFGTSGANVLTF.

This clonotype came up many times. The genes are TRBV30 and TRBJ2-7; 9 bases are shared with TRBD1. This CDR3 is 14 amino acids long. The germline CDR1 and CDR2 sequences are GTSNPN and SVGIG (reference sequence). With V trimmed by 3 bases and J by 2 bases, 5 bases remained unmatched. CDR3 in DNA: TGTGCCTGGAGGGTCGGACAGGGGACCTACGAGCAGTACTTC. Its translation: CAWRVGQGTYEQYF.

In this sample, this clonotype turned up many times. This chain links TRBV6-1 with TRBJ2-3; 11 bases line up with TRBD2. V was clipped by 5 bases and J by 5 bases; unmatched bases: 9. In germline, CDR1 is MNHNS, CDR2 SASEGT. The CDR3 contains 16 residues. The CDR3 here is CASSTGLAEDRDTQYF. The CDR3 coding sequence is TGTGCCAGCAGTACGGGACTAGCGGAGGATAGAGATACGCAGTATTTT.

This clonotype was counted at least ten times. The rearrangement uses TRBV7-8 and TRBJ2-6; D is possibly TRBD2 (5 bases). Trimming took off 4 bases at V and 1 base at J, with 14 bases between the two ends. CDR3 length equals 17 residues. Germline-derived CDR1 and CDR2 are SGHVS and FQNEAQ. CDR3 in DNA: TGTGCCAGCAGCTCTGACGTCCGGGGATCTGGGGCCAACGTCCTGACTTTC. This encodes CASSSDVRGSGANVLTF.

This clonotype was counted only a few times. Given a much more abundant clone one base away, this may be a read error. The CDR3 bases are TGTGCCAGCAGCTCCCACGCTAGCACAGATACGCAGTATTTT. Its protein is CASSSHASTDTQYF. The V gene is TRBV7-2, the J gene TRBJ2-3; D ambiguous. Germline CDR1 and CDR2: SGHTA and FQGNSA. This CDR3 spans 14 amino acids. V dropped 4 bases and J dropped 0 bases, with 8 bases sitting between them.

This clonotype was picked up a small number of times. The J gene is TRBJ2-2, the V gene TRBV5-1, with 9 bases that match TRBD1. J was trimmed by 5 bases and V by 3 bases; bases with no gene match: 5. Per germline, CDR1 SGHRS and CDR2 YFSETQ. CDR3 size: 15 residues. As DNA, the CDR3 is TGCGCCAGCAGCTGGGGGACAGGGCTAACCGGGGAGCTGTTTTTT. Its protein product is CASSWGTGLTGELFF.